The source of this T cell receptor (beta chain) is a study of T cell repertoires in breast cancer. The expanded emulsion RT-PCR method captured paired alpha and beta chains from CD8+ T cells. V lost 5 bases, J lost 2 bases, and 0 bases stayed unmatched. Germline lookup yields CDR1 MNHNS and CDR2 SASEGT. The CDR3 is made up of 14 amino acids. Unpaired genes were suppressed by blocking oligonucleotides during a second nested PCR. Each emulsion RT-PCR master mix held about 5,000-260,000 T cells with C-region, Stepout and V-region primers. Each CDR3 protein is one row after TCRdb ran MiXCR on the emulsion pairing reads. The data show roughly 40,000 distinct CDR3 sequences, with 45% to 50% seen just once and approximately 57% held by the top ten.

Sample: CD8+ T cells. This clonotype originated in a pool of human donors with breast cancer or a healthy control (not recorded which). The chain recombines TRBV6-1 with TRBJ2-5; 12 nucleotides match TRBD2. CDR3 coding DNA: TGTGCCAGCAGTCTAGCGGGGGGGCAAGAGACCCAGTACTTC. Its protein is CASSLAGGQETQYF.